The 7 T cell receptor beta chains below come from one sample, sequenced in a study of T-cell reconstitution after alpha-beta-depleted transplantation in children. As it was prepared, the TCRbeta library received unique molecular identifiers. A single record per CDR3 protein comes from TCRdb applying MiXCR to the PCR reads. In the table there are a few hundred thousand distinct CDR3 sequences, 10% to 15% of which are singletons. Sample: PBMCs, mostly from graft donor cells, taken 360 days after TCRalphabeta/CD19-depleted stem cell transplant. These receptors were collected from a male patient younger than 18 who had a stem cell transplant for acute myeloid leukemia, so the T cells may come from the graft donor.

A word on this clonotype: A read error may account for a junction end that differs from germline. This chain connects TRBV24-1 to TRBJ2-3; 11 nucleotides line up with TRBD2. CDR3 length: 21 residues. Germline CDR1 and CDR2: KGHDR and SFDVKD. The CDR3 region is CATSDLQSTSGKLTSTDTQYF. The CDR3 bases are TGTGCGACCAGTGATTTGCAGTCGACTAGCGGGAAATTAACTAGCACAGATACGCAGTATTTT.

In its sample, this clonotype was seen many times. This chain's CDR3 is CSAPGHPPYEQYF. In nucleotides, the CDR3 is TGCAGTGCCCCGGGACACCCACCCTACGAGCAGTACTTC. The chain recombines TRBV20-1 with TRBJ2-7, with D perhaps TRBD1 (6 bases). The CDR3 has 13 amino acids. V lost 6 bases and J lost 2, with 14 bases in between. Looked up from germline, CDR1 is DFQATT and CDR2 is SNEGSKA (reference sequence).

In its sample, this clonotype was seen a few times. The chain has TRBV5-1 and TRBJ2-4, with D hard to call. V dropped 1 base and J dropped 11 bases, with 13 bases sitting between them. There are 13 residues in the CDR3. In germline, CDR1 is SGHRS, CDR2 YFSETQ. In DNA, the CDR3 is TGCGCCAGCAGCTTGAACCGATTAAATTTTCAGTACTTC. It is translated as CASSLNRLNFQYF.

The chain uses TRBV12-3 or TRBV12-4 and TRBJ1-2; a weak D match, TRBD1 (6 bases). V lost 3 bases to trimming and J lost 6 bases, with 11 bases between them. The CDR3 totals 13 residues. In DNA, the CDR3 is TGTGCCAGCAGTTTGATGGGGGCAAATGGCTACACCTTC. This encodes CASSLMGANGYTF.

This clonotype came up a few times. The rearrangement joins TRBV20-1 to TRBJ2-5; D not resolved. Germline V gene lookup returns CDR1 DFQATT and CDR2 SNEGSKA (reference sequence). Trimming left V 0 bases short and J 5 bases short, with 16 bases between. The length of the CDR3 is 15 residues. CDR3 coding DNA: TGCAGTGCTAGAGATCAAGGCAGTAATGGGGAGACCCAGTACTTC. Translation: CSARDQGSNGETQYF.

The chain joins TRBV29-1 to TRBJ1-2, with D possibly TRBD1 on 6 matching bases. This CDR3 spans 14 amino acids. Deletions cut 4 bases from V and 5 bases from J, with 17 bases between. The germline V gene has CDR1 SQVTM and CDR2 ANQGSEA. CDR3 in amino acids: CSVASPGATYGYTF. The CDR3, as DNA: TGCAGCGTTGCCTCCCCAGGGGCGACGTATGGCTACACCTTC.

The chain couples TRBV11-2 to TRBJ2-1; D is perhaps TRBD1 (5 bases). From germline, CDR1 is SGHAT and CDR2 FQNNGV. V lost 1 base, J lost 3 bases, and 10 bases lay in between. The CDR3 is made up of 15 amino acids. The DNA for the CDR3 is TGTGCCAGCAGCTTAGTGGCAGGGTTCTACAATGAGCAGTTCTTC. It is translated as CASSLVAGFYNEQFF.